This T cell receptor (beta chain) stems from a study of blood T cell repertoires in COVID-19. As for the study in general: The analysed material was cDNA or gDNA that came from T cells, B-cell-depleted T cells, or PBMCs.

Source study methods: Amplifying reference gene primers gave estimates of nucleated cell counts. Here immunoSEQ multiplex PCR was the method, and the copy in TCRdb shows in-frame clones only, minus some. The V and J calls and clone size were taken over from that table, and D and trimming were inferred from the DNA. The sample includes roughly 180,000 clones, 81% of them seen just once. This CDR3 is 16 amino acids long. The V gene lost 1 base and the J gene lost 7 bases, with 20 bases spanning the gap. Germline CDR1 and CDR2: SGHNT and YYREEE (reference sequence). The receptor was isolated from a woman in her thirties or forties with acute COVID-19. The chain is built from TRBV5-4 and TRBJ1-1; D is possibly TRBD1 (5 bases). Material for sequencing was PBMCs or T cells enriched from blood (not recorded which). CDR3 residues: CASSLSGRRGGGEAFF. For the CDR3, the DNA is TGTGCCAGCAGCTTGAGTGGCAGGAGGGGAGGTGGTGAAGCTTTCTTT.